This TCR beta chain was recorded in a study of cytomegalovirus exposure and HLA in healthy donors. Whole-study results and caveats: Some V segments could not be told apart, so they were left out, TRBV6-2 and TRBV6-3 among them. A missense DCLRE1C variant was associated with V- and J-gene trimming of TCR beta chains in a later analysis, and an independent cohort replicated the association.

The germline V and J ends were trimmed by 6 bases and 2 bases, with 8 bases remaining between them. CDR3 length: 12 residues. CDR1 ENHRY and CDR2 SYGVKD come from the germline V gene. In this sample, this clone turned up once. What it binds is unknown. Amplification used 60 Vbeta primers and 13 Jbeta primers. The protocol was immunoSEQ multiplex PCR, while the TCRdb copy is restricted to in-frame clones and leaves out a portion. The sample has about 200,000 clones; 75% to 90% are singletons. This sequence originates from a woman in her 30s in good health and CMV-seronegative. The chain joins TRBV10-3 to TRBJ2-7; D is unclear. The sample taken for sequencing was PBMCs. The CDR3 sequence: CAISASTYEQYF. As DNA, the CDR3 is TGTGCCATCAGCGCTAGTACCTACGAGCAGTACTTC.